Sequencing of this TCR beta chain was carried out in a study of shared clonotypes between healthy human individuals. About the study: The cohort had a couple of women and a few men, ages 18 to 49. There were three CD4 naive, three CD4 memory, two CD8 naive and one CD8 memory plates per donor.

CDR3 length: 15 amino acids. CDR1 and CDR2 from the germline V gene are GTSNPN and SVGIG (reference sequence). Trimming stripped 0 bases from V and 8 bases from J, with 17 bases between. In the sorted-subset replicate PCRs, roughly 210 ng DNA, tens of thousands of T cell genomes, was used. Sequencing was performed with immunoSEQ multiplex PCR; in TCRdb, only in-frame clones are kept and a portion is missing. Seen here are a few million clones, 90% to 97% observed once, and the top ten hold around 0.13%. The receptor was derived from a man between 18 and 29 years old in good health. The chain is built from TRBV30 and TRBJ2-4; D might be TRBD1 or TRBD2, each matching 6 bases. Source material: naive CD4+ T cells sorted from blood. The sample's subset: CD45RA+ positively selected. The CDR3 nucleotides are TGTGCCTGGAGTGTGGGGGACACCCCGGGGGACATTCAGTACTTC. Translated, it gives CAWSVGDTPGDIQYF.